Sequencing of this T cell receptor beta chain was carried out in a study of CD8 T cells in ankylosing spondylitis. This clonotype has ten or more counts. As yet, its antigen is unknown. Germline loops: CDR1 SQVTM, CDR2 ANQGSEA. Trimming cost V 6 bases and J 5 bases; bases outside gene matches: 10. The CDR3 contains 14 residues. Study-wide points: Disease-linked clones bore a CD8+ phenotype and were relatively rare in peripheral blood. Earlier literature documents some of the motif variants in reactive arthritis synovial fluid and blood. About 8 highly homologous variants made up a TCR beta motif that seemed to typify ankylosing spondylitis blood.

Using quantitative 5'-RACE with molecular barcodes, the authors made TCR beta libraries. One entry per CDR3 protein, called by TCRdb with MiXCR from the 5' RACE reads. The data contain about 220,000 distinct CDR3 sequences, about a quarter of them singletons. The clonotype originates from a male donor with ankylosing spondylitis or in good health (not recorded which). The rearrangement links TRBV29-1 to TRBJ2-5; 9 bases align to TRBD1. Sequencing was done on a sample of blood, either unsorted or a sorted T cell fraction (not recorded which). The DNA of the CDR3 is TGCAGCGTGGGCATAACAGGGGGCAGGGAGACCCAGTACTTC. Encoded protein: CSVGITGGRETQYF.